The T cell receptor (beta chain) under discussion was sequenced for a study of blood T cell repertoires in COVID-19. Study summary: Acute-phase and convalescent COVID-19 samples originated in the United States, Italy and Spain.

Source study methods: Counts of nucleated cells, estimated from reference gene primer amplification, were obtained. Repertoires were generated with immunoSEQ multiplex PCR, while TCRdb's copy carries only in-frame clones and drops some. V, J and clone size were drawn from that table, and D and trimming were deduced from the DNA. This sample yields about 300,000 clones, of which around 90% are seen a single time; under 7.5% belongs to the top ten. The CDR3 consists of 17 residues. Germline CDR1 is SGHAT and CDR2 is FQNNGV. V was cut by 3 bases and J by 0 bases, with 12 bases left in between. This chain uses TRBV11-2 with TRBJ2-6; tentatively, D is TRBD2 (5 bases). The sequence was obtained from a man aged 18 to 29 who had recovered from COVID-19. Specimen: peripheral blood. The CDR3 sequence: CASSFTADSSGANVLTF. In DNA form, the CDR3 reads TGTGCCAGCAGCTTTACAGCGGATAGCTCTGGGGCCAACGTCCTGACTTTC. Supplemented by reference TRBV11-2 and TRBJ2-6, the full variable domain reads EAGVAQSPRYKIIEKRQSVAFWCNPISGHATLYWYQQILGQGPKLLIQFQNNGVVDDSQLPKDRFSAERLKGVDSTLKIQPAKLEDSAVYLCASSFTADSSGANVLTFGAGSRLTVL.